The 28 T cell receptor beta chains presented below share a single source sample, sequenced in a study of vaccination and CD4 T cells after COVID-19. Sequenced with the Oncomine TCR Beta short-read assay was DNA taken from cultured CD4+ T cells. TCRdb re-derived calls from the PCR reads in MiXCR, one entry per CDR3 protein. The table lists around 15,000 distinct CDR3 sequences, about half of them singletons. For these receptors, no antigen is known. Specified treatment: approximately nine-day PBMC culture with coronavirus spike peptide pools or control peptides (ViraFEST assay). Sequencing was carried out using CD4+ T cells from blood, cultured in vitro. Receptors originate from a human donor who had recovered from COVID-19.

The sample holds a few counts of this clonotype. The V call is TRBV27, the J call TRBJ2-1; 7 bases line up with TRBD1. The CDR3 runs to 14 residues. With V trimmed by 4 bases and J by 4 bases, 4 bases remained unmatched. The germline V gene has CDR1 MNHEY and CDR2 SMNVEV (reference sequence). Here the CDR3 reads CASSSGTEYNEQFF. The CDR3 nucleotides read TGTGCCAGCAGTTCCGGGACAGAATACAATGAGCAGTTCTTC.

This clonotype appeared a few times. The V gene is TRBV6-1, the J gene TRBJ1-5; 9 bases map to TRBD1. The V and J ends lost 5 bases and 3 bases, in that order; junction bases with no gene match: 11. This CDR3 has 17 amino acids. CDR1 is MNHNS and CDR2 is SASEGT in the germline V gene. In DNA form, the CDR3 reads TGTGCCAGCAGTCCCCTAGGGGGACAGGGCAACAATCAGCCCCAGCATTTT. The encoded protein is CASSPLGGQGNNQPQHF.

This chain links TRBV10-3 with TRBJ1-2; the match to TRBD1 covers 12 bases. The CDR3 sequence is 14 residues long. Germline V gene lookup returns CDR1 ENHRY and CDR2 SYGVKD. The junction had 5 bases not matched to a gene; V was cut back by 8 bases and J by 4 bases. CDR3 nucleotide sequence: TGTGCCATCGACGCGGGACAGGGGGCCTATGGCTACACCTTC. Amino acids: CAIDAGQGAYGYTF.

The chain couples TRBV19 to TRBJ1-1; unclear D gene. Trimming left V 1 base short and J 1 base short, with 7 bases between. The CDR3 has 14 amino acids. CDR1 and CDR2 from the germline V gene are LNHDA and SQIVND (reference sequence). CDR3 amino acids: CASSIAVSNTEAFF. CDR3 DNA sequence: TGTGCCAGTAGTATAGCGGTCTCGAACACTGAAGCTTTCTTT.

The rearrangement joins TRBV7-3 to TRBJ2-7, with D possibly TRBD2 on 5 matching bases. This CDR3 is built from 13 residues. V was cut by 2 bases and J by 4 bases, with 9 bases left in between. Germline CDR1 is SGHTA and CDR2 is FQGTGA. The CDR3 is CASSLRPGYEQYF. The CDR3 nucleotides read TGTGCCAGCAGCTTACGTCCGGGGTACGAGCAGTACTTC.

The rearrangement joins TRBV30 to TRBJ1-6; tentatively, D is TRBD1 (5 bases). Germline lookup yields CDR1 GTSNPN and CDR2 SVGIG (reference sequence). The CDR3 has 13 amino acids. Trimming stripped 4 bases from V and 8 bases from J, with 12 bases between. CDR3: CAWNRGLDSPLHF. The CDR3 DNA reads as TGTGCCTGGAATCGGGGGTTGGATTCACCCCTCCACTTT.

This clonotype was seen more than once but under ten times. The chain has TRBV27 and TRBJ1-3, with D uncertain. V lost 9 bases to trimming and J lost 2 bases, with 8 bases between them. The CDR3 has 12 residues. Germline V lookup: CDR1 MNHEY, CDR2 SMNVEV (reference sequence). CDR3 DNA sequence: TGTGCCAGTCAGTCTGCTGGAAACACCATATATTTT. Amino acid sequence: CASQSAGNTIYF.

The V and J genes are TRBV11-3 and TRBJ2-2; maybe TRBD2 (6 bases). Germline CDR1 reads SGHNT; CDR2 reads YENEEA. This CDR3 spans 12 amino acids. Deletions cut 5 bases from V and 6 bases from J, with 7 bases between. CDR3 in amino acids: CASSPGAGELFF. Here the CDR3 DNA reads TGTGCCAGCAGCCCGGGGGCCGGGGAGCTGTTTTTT.

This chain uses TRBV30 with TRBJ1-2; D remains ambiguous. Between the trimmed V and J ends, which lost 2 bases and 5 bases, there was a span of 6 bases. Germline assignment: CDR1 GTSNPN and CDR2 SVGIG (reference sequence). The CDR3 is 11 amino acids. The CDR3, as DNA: TGTGCCTGGAGTCACCAATATGGCTACACCTTC. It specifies CAWSHQYGYTF.

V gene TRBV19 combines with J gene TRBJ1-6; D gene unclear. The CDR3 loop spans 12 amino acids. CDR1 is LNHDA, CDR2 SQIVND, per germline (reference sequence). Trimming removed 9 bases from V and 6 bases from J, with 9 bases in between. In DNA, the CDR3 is TGTGCCAGCAGAGACCCTAATTCACCCCTCCACTTT. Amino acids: CASRDPNSPLHF.

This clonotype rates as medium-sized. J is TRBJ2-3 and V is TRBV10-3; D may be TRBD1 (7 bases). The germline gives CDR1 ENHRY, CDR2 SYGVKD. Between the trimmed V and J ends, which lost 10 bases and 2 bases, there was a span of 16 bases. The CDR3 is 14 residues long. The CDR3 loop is CATRDRLSTDTQYF. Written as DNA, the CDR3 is TGTGCCACGCGGGACAGACTTTCCACAGATACGCAGTATTTT.

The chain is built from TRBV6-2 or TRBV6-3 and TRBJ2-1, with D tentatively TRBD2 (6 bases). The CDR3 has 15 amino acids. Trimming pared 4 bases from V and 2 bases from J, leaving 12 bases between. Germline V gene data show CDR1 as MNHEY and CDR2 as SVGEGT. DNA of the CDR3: TGTGCCAGCAGTTCGGGACTCGACCCCTACAATGAGCAGTTCTTC. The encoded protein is CASSSGLDPYNEQFF.

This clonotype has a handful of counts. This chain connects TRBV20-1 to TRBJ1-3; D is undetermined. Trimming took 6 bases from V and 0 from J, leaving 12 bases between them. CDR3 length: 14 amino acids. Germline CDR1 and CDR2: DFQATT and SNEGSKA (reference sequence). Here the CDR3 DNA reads TGCAGTGCGGCATTGTTTGACTCTGGAAACACCATATATTTT. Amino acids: CSAALFDSGNTIYF.

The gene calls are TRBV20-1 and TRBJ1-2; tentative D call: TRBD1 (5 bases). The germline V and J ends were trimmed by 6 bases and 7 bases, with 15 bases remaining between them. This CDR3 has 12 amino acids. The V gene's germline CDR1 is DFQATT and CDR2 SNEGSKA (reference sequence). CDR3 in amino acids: CSALPPGGGYTF. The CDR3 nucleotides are TGCAGTGCATTGCCGCCCGGGGGTGGCTACACCTTC.

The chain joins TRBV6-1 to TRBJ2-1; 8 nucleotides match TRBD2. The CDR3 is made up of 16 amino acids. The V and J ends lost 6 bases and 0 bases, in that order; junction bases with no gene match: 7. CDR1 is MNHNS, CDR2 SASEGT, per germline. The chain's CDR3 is CASRVEGLGSYNEQFF. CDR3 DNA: TGTGCCAGCAGGGTGGAGGGACTAGGCTCCTACAATGAGCAGTTCTTC.

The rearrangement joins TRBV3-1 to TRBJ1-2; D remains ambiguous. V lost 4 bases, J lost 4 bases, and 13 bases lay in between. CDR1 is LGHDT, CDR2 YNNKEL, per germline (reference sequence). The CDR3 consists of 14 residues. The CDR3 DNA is TGTGCCAGCAGCCGTAGGACCGGCGTCTATGGCTACACCTTC. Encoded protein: CASSRRTGVYGYTF.

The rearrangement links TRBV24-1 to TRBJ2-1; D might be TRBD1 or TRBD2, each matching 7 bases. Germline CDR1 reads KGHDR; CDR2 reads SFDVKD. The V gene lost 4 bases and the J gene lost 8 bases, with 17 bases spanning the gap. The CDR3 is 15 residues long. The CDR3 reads CATSDARGRGHEQFF. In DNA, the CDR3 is TGTGCCACCAGTGACGCCAGGGGGAGGGGCCATGAGCAGTTCTTC.

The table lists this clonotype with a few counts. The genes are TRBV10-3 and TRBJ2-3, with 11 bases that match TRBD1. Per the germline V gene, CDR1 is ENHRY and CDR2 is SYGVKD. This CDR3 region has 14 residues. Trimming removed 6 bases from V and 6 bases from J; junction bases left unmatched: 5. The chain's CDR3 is CAIRAGTGGDTQYF. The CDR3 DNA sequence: TGTGCCATCAGAGCGGGGACAGGGGGTGATACGCAGTATTTT.

CDR3 in DNA: TGTGCCAGCAGGGTTGGGACTAGCGGAGAGACCCAGTACTTC. Amino acid sequence: CASRVGTSGETQYF. This chain joins TRBV2 and TRBJ2-5; 11 bases match TRBD2. V shed 6 bases and J 4 bases; nucleotides not matched to a gene: 4. The CDR3 runs 14 residues. CDR1 and CDR2 from the germline V gene are SNHLY and FYNNEI.

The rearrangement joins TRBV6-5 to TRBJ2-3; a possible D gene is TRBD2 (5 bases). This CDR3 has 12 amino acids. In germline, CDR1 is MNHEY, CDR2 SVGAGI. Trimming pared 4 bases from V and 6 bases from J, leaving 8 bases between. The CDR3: CASSSSGDTQYF. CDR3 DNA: TGTGCCAGCAGTTCCAGCGGTGATACGCAGTATTTT.

The CDR3 here is CASSWEYSNQPQHF. CDR3 bases: TGTGCCAGTAGTTGGGAGTATAGCAATCAGCCCCAGCATTTT. The rearrangement uses TRBV19 and TRBJ1-5; the D is unclear. Trimming left V 5 bases short and J 0 bases short, with 8 bases between. CDR1 is LNHDA and CDR2 is SQIVND in the germline V gene (reference sequence). The CDR3 is 14 residues long.

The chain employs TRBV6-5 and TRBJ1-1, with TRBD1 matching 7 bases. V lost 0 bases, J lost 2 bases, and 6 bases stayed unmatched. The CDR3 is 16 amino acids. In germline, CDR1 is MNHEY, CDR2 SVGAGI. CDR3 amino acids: CASSYSKQGGNTEAFF. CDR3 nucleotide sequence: TGTGCCAGCAGTTACTCGAAGCAGGGGGGAAACACTGAAGCTTTCTTT.

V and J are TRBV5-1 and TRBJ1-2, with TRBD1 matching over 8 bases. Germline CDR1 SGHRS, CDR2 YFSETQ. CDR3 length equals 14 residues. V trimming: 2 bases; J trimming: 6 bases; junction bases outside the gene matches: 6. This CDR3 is CASSLGQGIDGYTF. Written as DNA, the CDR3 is TGCGCCAGCAGCTTAGGACAGGGCATCGATGGCTACACCTTC.

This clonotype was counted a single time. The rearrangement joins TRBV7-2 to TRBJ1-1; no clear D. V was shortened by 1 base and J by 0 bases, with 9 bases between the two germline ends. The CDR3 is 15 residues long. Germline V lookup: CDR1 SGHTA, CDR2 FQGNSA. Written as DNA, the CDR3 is TGTGCCAGCAGCTTAGTACTGGGGATGAACACTGAAGCTTTCTTT. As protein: CASSLVLGMNTEAFF. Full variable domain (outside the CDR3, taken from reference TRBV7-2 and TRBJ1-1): GAGVSQSPSNKVTEKGKDVELRCDPISGHTALYWYRQSLGQGLEFLIYFQGNSAPDKSGLPSDRFSAERTGGSVSTLTIQRTQQEDSAVYLCASSLVLGMNTEAFFGQGTRLTVV.

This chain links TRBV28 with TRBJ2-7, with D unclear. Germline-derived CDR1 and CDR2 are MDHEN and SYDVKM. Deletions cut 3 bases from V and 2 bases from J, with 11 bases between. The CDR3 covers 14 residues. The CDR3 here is CASSLSGPTYEQYF. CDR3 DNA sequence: TGTGCCAGCAGTTTGTCAGGACCAACCTACGAGCAGTACTTC.

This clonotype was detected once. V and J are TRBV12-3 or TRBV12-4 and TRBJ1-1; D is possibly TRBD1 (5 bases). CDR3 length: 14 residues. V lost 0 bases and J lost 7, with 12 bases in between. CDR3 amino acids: CASSLASRGLEAFF. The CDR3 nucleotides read TGTGCCAGCAGTTTAGCGTCCCGGGGACTTGAAGCTTTCTTT.

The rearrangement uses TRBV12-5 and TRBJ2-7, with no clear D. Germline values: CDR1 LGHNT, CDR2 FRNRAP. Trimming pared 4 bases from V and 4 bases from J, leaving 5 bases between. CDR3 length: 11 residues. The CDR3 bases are TGTGCTAGTGGTTGGGATTACGAGCAGTACTTC. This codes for CASGWDYEQYF.

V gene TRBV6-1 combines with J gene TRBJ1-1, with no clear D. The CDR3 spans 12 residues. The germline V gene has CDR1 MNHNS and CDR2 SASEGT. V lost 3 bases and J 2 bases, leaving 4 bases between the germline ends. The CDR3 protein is CASSEGNTEAFF. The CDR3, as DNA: TGTGCCAGCAGTGAGGGCAACACTGAAGCTTTCTTT.